The entry that follows covers one T cell receptor (beta chain) sequence. Researchers took RNA transcripts and amplified the TCR beta CDR3 regions from them. The primer set for the first-round RT-PCR of the TCR CDR3 was HTBI. TCRdb independently ran MiXCR on the multiplex PCR reads; one entry per CDR3 protein. Of about 510,000 distinct CDR3 sequences in the sample, 13% to 15% were seen once. Subjects aged 18 to 65 presented with newly diagnosed hyperthyroidism of less than 2 months' duration. These data belong to a study of T cells in Graves' hyperthyroidism and ophthalmopathy. The germline V gene encodes CDR1 LNHDA and CDR2 SQIVND (reference sequence). Between the trimmed V and J ends, which lost 0 bases and 1 base, there was a span of 6 bases. This CDR3 comprises 15 residues.

This rearrangement joins TRBV19 to TRBJ2-2, with TRBD2 as a possible D gene (6 bases). This receptor was obtained from a middle-aged woman with Graves' hyperthyroidism. The specimen was blood. Here the CDR3 DNA reads TGTGCCAGTAGTATAGACGGGGGGAACACCGGGGAGCTGTTTTTT. Protein sequence: CASSIDGGNTGELFF. Using reference TRBV19 and TRBJ2-2 for the parts outside the CDR3, the full variable domain is DGGITQSPKYLFRKEGQNVTLSCEQNLNHDAMYWYRQDPGQGLRLIYYSQIVNDFQKGDIAEGYSVSREKKESFPLTVTSAQKNPTAFYLCASSIDGGNTGELFFGEGSRLTVL.